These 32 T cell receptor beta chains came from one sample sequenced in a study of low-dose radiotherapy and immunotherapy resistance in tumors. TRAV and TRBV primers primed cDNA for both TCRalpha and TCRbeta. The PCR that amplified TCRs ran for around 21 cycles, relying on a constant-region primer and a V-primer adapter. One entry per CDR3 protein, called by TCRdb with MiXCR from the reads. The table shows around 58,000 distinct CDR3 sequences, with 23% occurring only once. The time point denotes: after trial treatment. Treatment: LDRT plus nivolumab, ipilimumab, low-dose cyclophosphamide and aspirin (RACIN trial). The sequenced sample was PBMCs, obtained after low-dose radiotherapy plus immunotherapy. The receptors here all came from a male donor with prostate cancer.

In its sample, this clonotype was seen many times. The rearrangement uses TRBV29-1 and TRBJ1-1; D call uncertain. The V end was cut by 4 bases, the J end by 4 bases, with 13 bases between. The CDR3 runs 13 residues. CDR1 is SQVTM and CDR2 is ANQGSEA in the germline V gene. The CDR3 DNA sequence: TGCAGCGTTGTGGTGAGTTTGAGCACTGAAGCTTTCTTT. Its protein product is CSVVVSLSTEAFF.

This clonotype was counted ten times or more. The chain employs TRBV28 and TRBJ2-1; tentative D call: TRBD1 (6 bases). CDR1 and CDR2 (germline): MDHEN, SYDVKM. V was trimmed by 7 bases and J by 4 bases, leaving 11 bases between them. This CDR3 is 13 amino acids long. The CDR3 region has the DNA TGTGCCAGCACTTTGGGACAATACAATGAGCAGTTCTTC. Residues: CASTLGQYNEQFF.

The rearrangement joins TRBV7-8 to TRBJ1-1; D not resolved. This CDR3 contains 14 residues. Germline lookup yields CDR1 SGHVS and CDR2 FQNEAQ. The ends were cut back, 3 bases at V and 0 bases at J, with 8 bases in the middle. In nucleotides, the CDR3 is TGTGCCAGCAGCTTCTCCGGAATGAACACTGAAGCTTTCTTT. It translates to CASSFSGMNTEAFF.

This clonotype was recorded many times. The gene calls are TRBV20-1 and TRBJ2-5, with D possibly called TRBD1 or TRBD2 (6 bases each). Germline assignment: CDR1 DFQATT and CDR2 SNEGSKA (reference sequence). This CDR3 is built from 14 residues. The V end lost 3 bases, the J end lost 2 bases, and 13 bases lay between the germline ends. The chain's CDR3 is CSASKGGAQETQYF. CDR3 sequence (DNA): TGCAGTGCTAGTAAGGGGGGAGCTCAAGAGACCCAGTACTTC.

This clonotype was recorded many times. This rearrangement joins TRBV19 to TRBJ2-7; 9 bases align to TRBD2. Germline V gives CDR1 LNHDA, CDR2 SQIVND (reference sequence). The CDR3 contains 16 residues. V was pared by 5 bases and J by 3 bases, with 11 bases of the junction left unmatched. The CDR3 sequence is CASSPRGAGGDYEQYF. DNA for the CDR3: TGTGCCAGTAGTCCCAGGGGAGCGGGAGGTGACTACGAGCAGTACTTC.

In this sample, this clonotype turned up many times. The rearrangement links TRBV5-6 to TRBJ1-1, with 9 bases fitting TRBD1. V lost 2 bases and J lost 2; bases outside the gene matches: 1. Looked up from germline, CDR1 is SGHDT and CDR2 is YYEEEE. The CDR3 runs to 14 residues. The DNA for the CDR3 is TGTGCCAGCAGCTTTACAGGGGGCAACACTGAAGCTTTCTTT. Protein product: CASSFTGGNTEAFF.

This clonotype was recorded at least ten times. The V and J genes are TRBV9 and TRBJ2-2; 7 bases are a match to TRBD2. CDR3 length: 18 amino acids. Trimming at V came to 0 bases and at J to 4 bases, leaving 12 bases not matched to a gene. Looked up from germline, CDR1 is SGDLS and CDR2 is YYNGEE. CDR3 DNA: TGTGCCAGCAGCGTAGGATCAGGCGGGGGTCAACGCACCGGGGAGCTGTTTTTT. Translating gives CASSVGSGGGQRTGELFF.

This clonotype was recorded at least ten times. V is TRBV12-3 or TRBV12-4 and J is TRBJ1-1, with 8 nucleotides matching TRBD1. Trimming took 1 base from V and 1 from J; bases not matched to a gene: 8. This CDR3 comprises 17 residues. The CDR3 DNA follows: TGTGCCAGCAGTTTAGGGACAGGGAGGGGACCGAACACTGAAGCTTTCTTT. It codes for CASSLGTGRGPNTEAFF.

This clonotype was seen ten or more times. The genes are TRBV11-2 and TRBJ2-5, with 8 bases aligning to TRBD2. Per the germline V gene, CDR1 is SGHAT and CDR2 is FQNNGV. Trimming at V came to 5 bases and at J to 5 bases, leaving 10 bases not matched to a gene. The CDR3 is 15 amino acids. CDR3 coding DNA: TGTGCCAGCAGCACCGGGACTAGTGTTGGCGAGACCCAGTACTTC. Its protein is CASSTGTSVGETQYF.

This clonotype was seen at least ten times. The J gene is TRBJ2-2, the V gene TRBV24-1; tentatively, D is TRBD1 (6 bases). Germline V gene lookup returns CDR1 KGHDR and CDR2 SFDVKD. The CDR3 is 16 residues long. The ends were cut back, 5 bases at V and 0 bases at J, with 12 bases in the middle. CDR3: CATSARDTANTGELFF. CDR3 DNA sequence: TGTGCCACCAGTGCCCGGGACACCGCGAACACCGGGGAGCTGTTTTTT.

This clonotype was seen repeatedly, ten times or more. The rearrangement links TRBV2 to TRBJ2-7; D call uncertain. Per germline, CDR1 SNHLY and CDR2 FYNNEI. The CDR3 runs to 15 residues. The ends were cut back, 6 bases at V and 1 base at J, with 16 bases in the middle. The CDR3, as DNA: TGTGCCAGCAGGAACAGCACGTTCCTATCCTACGAGCAGTACTTC. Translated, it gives CASRNSTFLSYEQYF.

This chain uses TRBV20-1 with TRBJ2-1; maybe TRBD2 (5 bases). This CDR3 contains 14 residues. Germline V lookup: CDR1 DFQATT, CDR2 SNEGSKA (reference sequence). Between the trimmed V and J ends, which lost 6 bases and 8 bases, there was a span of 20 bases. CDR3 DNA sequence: TGCAGTGCCACCGGCACTAGGCGGTCGGATGAGCAGTTCTTC. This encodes CSATGTRRSDEQFF.

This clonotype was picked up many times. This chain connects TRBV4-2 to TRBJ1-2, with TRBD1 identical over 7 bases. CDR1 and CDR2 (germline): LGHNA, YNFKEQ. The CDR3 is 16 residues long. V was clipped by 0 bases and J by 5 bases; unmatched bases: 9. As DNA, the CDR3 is TGTGCCAGCAGCCAAGAACAGTCGACAGGGATTTATGGCTACACCTTC. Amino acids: CASSQEQSTGIYGYTF.

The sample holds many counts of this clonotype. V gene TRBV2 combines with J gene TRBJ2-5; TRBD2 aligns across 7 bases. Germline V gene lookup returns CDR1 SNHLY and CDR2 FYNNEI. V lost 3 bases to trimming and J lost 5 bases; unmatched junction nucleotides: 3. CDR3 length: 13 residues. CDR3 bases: TGTGCCAGCAGTGACAGGCGGGGGGAGACCCAGTACTTC. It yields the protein CASSDRRGETQYF.

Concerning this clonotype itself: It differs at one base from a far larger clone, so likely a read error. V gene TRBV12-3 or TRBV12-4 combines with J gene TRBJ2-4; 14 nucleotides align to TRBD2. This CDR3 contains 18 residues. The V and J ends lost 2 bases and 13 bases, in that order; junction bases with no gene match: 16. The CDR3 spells CASSLPPRLAGGRDEQYF. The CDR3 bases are TGTGCCAGCAGTTTACCTCCGCGACTAGCGGGAGGGCGGGATGAGCAGTACTTC.

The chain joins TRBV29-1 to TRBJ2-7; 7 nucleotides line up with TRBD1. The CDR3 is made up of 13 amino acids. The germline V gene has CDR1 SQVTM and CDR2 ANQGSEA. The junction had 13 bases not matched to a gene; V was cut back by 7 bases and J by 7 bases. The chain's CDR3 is CSAGEGAGLEQYF. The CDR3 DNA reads TGCAGCGCAGGAGAGGGGGCTGGTTTGGAGCAGTACTTC.

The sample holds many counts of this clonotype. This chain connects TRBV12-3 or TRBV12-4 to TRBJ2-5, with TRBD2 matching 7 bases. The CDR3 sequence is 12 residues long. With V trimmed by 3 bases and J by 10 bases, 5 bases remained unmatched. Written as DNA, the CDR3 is TGTGCCAGCAGTTTGTCTAGCGGTGACCAGTACTTC. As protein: CASSLSSGDQYF.

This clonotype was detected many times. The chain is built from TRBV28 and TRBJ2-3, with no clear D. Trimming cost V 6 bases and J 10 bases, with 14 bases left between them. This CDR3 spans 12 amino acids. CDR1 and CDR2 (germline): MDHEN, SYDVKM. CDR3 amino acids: CASRGPLAAQYF. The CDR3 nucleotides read TGTGCCAGCAGGGGCCCTTTGGCCGCGCAGTATTTT.

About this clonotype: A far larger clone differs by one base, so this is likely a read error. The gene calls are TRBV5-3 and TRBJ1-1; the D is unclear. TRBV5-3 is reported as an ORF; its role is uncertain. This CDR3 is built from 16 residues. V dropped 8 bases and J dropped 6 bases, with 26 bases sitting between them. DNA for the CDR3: TGTGCCAGCAGCCCCCTGTTGAGGGTCGGCCAGGCTGAAGCTTTCTTT. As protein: CASSPLLRVGQAEAFF.

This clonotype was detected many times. The CDR3 DNA is TGTGCCAGCACTCCGGCGGGAGGATCCACAGATACGCAGTATTTT. It translates to CASTPAGGSTDTQYF. The gene calls are TRBV12-3 or TRBV12-4 and TRBJ2-3; 8 positions agree with TRBD2. With 7 bases clipped from V and 2 bases from J, the junction kept 8 bases outside the gene matches. This CDR3 contains 15 residues.

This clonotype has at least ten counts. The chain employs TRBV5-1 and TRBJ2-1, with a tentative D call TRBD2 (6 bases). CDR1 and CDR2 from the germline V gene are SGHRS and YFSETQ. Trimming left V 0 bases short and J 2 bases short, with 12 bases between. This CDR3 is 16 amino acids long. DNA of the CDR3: TGCGCCAGCAGCTTGGGCTTAGCGGTAACCTACAATGAGCAGTTCTTC. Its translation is CASSLGLAVTYNEQFF.

The CDR3 is CASSEDRGATGELFF. The DNA of the CDR3 is TGTGCCAGCAGTGAAGATCGAGGGGCGACCGGGGAGCTGTTTTTT. The chain is built from TRBV6-1 and TRBJ2-2; D is tentatively TRBD1 or TRBD2 (5 bases each). The germline CDR1 and CDR2 sequences are MNHNS and SASEGT. V was clipped by 1 base and J by 5 bases, with 11 bases between them. This CDR3 has 15 amino acids.

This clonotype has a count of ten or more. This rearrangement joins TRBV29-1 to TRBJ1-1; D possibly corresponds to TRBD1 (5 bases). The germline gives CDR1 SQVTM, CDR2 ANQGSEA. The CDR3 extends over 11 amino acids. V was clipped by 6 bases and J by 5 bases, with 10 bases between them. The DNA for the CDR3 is TGCAGCGTCCACAGGAGGACTGAAGCTTTCTTT. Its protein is CSVHRRTEAFF. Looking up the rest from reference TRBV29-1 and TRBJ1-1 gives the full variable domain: SAVISQKPSRDICQRGTSLTIQCQVDSQVTMMFWYRQQPGQSLTLIATANQGSEATYESGFVIDKFPISRPNLTFSTLTVSNMSPEDSSIYLCSVHRRTEAFFGQGTRLTVV.

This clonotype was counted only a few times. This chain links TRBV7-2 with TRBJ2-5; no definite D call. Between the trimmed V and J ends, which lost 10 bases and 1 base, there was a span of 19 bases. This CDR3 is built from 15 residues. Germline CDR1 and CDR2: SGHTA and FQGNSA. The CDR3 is CATQRGPTIQETQYF. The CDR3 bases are TGTGCCACCCAGAGAGGACCCACCATCCAAGAGACCCAGTACTTC.

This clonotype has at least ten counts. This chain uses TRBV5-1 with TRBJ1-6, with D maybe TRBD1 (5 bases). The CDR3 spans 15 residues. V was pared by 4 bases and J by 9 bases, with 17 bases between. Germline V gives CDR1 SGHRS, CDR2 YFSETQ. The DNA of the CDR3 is TGCGCCAGCAGCCCGACCGGGGGGTTCGGTTCACCCCTCCACTTT. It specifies CASSPTGGFGSPLHF.

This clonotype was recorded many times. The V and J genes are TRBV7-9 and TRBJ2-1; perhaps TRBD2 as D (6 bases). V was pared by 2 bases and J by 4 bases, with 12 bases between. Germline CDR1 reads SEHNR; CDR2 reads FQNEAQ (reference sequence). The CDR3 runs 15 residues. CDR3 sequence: CASSLQGGIYNEQFF. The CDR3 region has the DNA TGTGCCAGCAGCTTACAGGGAGGCATTTACAATGAGCAGTTCTTC. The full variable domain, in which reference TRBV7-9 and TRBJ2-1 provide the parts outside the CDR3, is DTGVSQNPRHKITKRGQNVTFRCDPISEHNRLYWYRQTLGQGPEFLTYFQNEAQLEKSRLLSDRFSAERPKGSFSTLEIQRTEQGDSAMYLCASSLQGGIYNEQFFGPGTRLTVL.

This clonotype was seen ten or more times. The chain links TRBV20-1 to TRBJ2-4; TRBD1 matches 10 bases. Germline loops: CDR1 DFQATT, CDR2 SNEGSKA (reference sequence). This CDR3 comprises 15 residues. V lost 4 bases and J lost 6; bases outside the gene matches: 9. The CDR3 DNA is TGCAGTGCTACCCGGGACAGGGGTTTTGTAAACATTCAGTACTTC. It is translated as CSATRDRGFVNIQYF.

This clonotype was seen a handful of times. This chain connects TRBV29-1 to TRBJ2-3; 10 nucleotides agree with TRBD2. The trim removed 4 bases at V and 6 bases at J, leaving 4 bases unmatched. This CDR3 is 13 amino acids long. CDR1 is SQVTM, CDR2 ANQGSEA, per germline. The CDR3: CSVASGSGDTQYF. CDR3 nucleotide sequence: TGCAGCGTTGCTAGCGGGAGCGGCGATACGCAGTATTTT.

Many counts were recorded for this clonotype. As DNA, the CDR3 is TGCAGTGCTGGCCCGACTAGCGCCTACAATGAGCAGTTCTTC. It specifies CSAGPTSAYNEQFF. The chain is built from TRBV20-1 and TRBJ2-1, with 8 bases matching TRBD2. Trimming cost V 5 bases and J 2 bases; bases outside gene matches: 5. Germline CDR1 reads DFQATT; CDR2 reads SNEGSKA (reference sequence). CDR3 length equals 14 residues.

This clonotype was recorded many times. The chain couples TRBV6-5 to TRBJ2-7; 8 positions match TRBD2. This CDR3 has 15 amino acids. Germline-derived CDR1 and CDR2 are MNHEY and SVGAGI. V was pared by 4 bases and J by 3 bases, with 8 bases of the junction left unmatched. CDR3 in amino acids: CASSSGSGGFYEQYF. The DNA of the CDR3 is TGTGCCAGCAGTTCTGGGAGCGGGGGATTCTACGAGCAGTACTTC.

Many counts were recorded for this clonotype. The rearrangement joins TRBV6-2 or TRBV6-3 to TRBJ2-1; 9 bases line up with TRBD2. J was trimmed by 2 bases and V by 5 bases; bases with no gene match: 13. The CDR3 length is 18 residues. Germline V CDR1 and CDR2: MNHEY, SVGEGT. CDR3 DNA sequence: TGTGCCAGCAGTCGGTCGGCCCCTGGCGGGAGGGCCTACAATGAGCAGTTCTTC. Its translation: CASSRSAPGGRAYNEQFF.

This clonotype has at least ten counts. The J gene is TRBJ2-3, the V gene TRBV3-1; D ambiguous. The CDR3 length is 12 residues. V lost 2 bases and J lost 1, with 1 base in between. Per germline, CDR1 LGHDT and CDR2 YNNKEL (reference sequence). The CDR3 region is CASSQRTDTQYF. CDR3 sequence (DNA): TGTGCCAGCAGCCAACGCACAGATACGCAGTATTTT.